This TCR beta chain derives from a study of blood T cell repertoires in COVID-19. Overall study: Donors in the United States, Italy and Spain gave samples during acute or convalescent COVID-19. Sample material is recorded as cDNA or gDNA derived from T cells, B-cell-depleted T cells, or PBMCs.

The germline gives CDR1 SGHAT, CDR2 FQNNGV. This CDR3 spans 15 amino acids. Trimming stripped 3 bases from V and 2 bases from J, with 12 bases between. In the study's own analysis: Estimated nucleated cell counts came from reference gene primer amplification. Using immunoSEQ multiplex PCR, the repertoire was profiled, and TCRdb retains in-frame clones only, with some absent. V, J and clone size were drawn from that table, and D and trimming were deduced from the DNA. The table records 250,000 to 300,000 clones, around 90% of them present only once. The sequence was collected from a woman in her 30s with acute or convalescent COVID-19. This chain connects TRBV11-2 to TRBJ2-3, with D perhaps matching TRBD2 (6 bases). The sequenced material came from peripheral blood. CDR3 amino acids: CASSFLGSPTDTQYF. The CDR3 bases are TGTGCCAGCAGCTTTCTCGGGAGTCCCACAGATACGCAGTATTTT.